This TCR beta chain was found in a study of blood T cells in healthy people across ages. It was with a sample-barcoded 5' primer and a J-beta primer mix that a second PCR of roughly 7 to 12 cycles was run. TCRdb reprocessed the 5' RACE reads via MiXCR and lists one record per CDR3 protein. The top ten clones hold roughly 7.9% of a sample with 1.4 million to 1.5 million distinct CDR3 sequences, around 39% of them seen once. Every participating donor contributed around 9.5 milliliters of peripheral blood through a draw. Whole-study findings and limits: Diversity estimates drawn from one million T cells were deemed underestimates. Among long-lived donors, naive CD4+ cells were more numerous and diversity higher than in aged donors.

A remark on this clonotype: The antigen is undetermined.

The CDR3 is made up of 14 amino acids. V dropped 2 bases and J dropped 11; count of bases not matched to a gene: 11. CDR1 and CDR2 from the germline V gene are MNHNS and SASEGT. This rearrangement joins TRBV6-1 to TRBJ2-5; 7 bases match TRBD2. The source of this sequence is a woman between 18 and 30 years old in good health. The sample comprised blood. The CDR3 here is CASSELAATGEQYF. The CDR3 DNA reads as TGTGCCAGCAGTGAACTAGCGGCCACGGGGGAGCAGTACTTC.